This T cell receptor beta chain was profiled in a study of regulatory T cells in long-lasting Graves disease. CDR3 regions were amplified by Arm-PCR using iRepertoire HTBI primers to build TCR beta libraries. One entry per CDR3 protein results from TCRdb running MiXCR on the multiplex PCR reads. Here the sample spans 400,000 or so distinct CDR3 sequences, about 25% being singletons. Concerning this clonotype itself: A much bigger clone sits one base away, suggesting this may be a read error.

The germline CDR1 and CDR2 sequences are MDHEN and SYDVKM. The CDR3 covers 15 residues. V lost 6 bases and J lost 4, with 18 bases in between. As to time point: persistent/refractory GD, antithyroid drugs over 5 years with positive TRAb. RNA isolated from PBMCs was used to make the TCR library. The rearrangement links TRBV28 to TRBJ1-1; maybe TRBD1 (5 bases). This sequence originates from a female donor with Graves disease. The sequencing used peripheral blood mononuclear cells (PBMCs), collected when the disease was refractory, from a patient treated with antithyroid drugs. Here the CDR3 reads CASRPPKDGTTEAFF. Written as DNA, the CDR3 is TGTGCCAGCAGACCGCCTAAAGACGGGACCACTGAAGCTTTCTTT.